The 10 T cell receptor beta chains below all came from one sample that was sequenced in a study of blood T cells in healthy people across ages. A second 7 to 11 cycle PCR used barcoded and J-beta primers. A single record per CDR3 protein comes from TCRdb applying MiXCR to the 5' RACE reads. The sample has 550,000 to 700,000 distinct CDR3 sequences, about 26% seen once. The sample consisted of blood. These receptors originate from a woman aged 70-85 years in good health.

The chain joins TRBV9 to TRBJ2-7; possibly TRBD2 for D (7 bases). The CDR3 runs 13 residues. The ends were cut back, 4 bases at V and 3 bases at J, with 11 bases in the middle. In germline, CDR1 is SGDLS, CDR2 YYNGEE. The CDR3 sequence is CASSRGGGYEQYF. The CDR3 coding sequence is TGTGCCAGCAGCAGAGGGGGGGGCTACGAGCAGTACTTC.

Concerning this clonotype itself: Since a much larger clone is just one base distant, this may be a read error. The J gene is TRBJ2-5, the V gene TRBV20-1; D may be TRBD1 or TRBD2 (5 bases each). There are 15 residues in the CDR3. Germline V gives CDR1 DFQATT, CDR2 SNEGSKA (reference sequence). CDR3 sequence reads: CGVRRGWGNGETQYF. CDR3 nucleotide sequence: TGCGGTGTCAGGCGCGGGTGGGGGAATGGAGAGACCCAGTACTTC.

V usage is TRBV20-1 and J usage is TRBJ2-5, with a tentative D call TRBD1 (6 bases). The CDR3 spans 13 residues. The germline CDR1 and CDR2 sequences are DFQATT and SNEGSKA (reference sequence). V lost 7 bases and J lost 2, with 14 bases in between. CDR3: CSGAGRGQETQYF. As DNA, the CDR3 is TGCAGTGGCGCCGGCAGGGGTCAAGAGACCCAGTACTTC.

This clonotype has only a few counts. The CDR3 nucleotides read TGTGCCAGCTCTCCCTCGGGGGGCTGGACTGAAGCTTTCTTT. This sequence encodes CASSPSGGWTEAFF. The chain employs TRBV18 and TRBJ1-1; TRBD1 might be the D (6 bases). The CDR3 has 14 amino acids. V was trimmed by 6 bases and J by 5 bases, leaving 16 bases between them. Germline CDR1 is KGHSH and CDR2 is LQKENI.

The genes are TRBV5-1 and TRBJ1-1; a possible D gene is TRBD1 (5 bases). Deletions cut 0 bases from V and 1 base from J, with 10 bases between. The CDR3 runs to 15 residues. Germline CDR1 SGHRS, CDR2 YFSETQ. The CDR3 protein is CASSLGAGSNTEAFF. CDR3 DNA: TGCGCCAGCAGCTTGGGCGCAGGGTCGAACACTGAAGCTTTCTTT.

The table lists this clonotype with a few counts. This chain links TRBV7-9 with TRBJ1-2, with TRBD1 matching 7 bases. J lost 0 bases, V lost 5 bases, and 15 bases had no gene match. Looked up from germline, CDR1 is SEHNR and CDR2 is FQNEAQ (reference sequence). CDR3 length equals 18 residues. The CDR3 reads CASSLDQGQFHSNYGYTF. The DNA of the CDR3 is TGTGCCAGCAGCCTGGACCAGGGACAGTTCCATTCTAACTATGGCTACACCTTC.

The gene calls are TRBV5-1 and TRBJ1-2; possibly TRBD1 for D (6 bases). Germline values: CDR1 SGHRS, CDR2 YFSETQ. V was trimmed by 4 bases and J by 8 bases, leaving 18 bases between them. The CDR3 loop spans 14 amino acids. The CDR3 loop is CASSLMRGLEGYTF. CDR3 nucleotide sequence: TGCGCCAGCAGCCTAATGCGGGGGCTGGAAGGCTACACCTTC.

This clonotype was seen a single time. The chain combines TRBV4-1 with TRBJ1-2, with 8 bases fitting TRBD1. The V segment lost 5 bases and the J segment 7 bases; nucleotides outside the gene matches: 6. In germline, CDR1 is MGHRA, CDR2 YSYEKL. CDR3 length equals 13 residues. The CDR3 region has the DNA TGCGCCAGCAGCAAGGACAGGGAGGGTGGCTACACCTTC. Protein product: CASSKDREGGYTF.

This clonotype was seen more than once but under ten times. The CDR3 DNA reads TGTGCCAGCAGTTTACGGGGAGGCAATCAGCCCCAGCATTTT. Protein: CASSLRGGNQPQHF. The chain links TRBV27 to TRBJ1-5; D remains ambiguous. V was pared by 2 bases and J by 2 bases, with 7 bases between. The CDR3 consists of 14 residues. Germline assignment: CDR1 MNHEY and CDR2 SMNVEV (reference sequence).

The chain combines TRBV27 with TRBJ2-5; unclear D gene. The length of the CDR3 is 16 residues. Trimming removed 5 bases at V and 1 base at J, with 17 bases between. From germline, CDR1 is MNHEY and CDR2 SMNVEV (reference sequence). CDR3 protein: CASSPYGTAVQETQYF. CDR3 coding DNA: TGTGCCAGCAGTCCGTACGGTACTGCCGTCCAAGAGACCCAGTACTTC.